The entry that follows covers one TCR beta chain sequence. The antigen is undetermined. With 0 bases removed from V and 1 base from J, the gap between germline ends came to 10 bases. The CDR3 spans 15 residues. CDR1 is SGHNT and CDR2 is YYREEE in the germline V gene (reference sequence). The sample is drawn from a study of a mutant IDH1 vaccine in newly diagnosed glioma. Study details: Previous treatment comprised radiotherapy, temozolomide, or both, mostly both.

Time point meaning: baseline, week 1 (first vaccination visit). Treatment indicated: pre-vaccination baseline after standard-of-care therapy. Clones were sequenced by immunoSEQ multiplex PCR, and TCRdb holds only the in-frame ones, with some missing. The table records just under 95,000 clones, roughly 77% of them present only once. General study points: Of the patients, roughly 95% had vaccine-induced immune responses. Pseudoprogression seemed unlinked to shifts in top peripheral T cell clonotypes.

This TCR was recovered from a man between 35 and 55 years old with glioma. The chain uses TRBV5-4 and TRBJ1-1, with D possibly being TRBD1 (5 bases). Sequences were derived from PBMCs, sampled from a glioma patient treated with radiotherapy, temozolomide or both. The CDR3 nucleotides read TGTGCCAGCAGCTTGGTGGGACGTTCGAACACTGAAGCTTTCTTT. Its translation is CASSLVGRSNTEAFF. The complete variable domain, with remaining parts taken from reference TRBV5-4 and TRBJ1-1, reads ETGVTQSPTHLIKTRGQQVTLRCSSQSGHNTVSWYQQALGQGPQFIFQYYREEENGRGNFPPRFSGLQFPNYSSELNVNALELDDSALYLCASSLVGRSNTEAFFGQGTRLTVV.